What follows are 23 T cell receptor beta chains derived from one specimen sequenced in a study of T and B cells in COVID-19 patients. TRB was amplified from roughly 250-500 ng of blood genomic DNA. BIOMED2 TRB-A/B primer pools were used in multiplex TRB PCR. MiXCR was run by TCRdb on the multiplex PCR reads, yielding one entry per CDR3 protein. The sample has around 13,000 distinct CDR3 sequences; about 25% are singletons. The specimen sequenced was blood. The receptors were gathered from a human donor who had recovered from COVID-19.

To note about this clonotype: A much larger clone sits a single nucleotide away, making a read error possible. The chain links TRBV5-5 to TRBJ2-3, with TRBD1 identical over 12 bases. The CDR3 has 18 residues. Germline CDR1 reads SGHKS; CDR2 reads YYEKEE (reference sequence). CDR3 region: CASSLNLQGQGAQNTQCF. As DNA, the CDR3 is TGTGCCAGCAGCTTAAATTTACAGGGACAGGGGGCGCAGAATACGCAGTGTTTT.

This chain joins TRBV7-9 and TRBJ1-2; D is unclear. The CDR3 length is 14 residues. V lost 5 bases to trimming and J lost 2 bases, with 12 bases between them. Germline-derived CDR1 and CDR2 are SEHNR and FQNEAQ (reference sequence). CDR3 DNA: TGTGCCAGCAGCCCCCGGACCGAGAACTATGGCTACACCTTC. Its translation: CASSPRTENYGYTF.

In its sample, this clonotype was seen many times. The chain combines TRBV18 with TRBJ2-5; D ambiguous. Germline V gene lookup returns CDR1 KGHSH and CDR2 LQKENI. Between the trimmed V and J ends, which lost 2 bases and 6 bases, there was a span of 10 bases. This CDR3 contains 13 residues. CDR3: CASSPTLMKTQYF. In DNA form, the CDR3 reads TGTGCCAGCTCACCAACACTGATGAAGACCCAGTACTTC.

On this clonotype itself: Compared with germline, one end of the junction differs, possibly owing to a read error. The chain couples TRBV10-3 to TRBJ1-2, with D possibly TRBD1 on 6 matching bases. Germline loops: CDR1 ENHRY, CDR2 SYGVKD. CDR3 length equals 12 residues. CDR3 protein: CAISDRDNSYNF. The CDR3 DNA is TGTGCCATCAGTGACCGGGACAACTCTTATAACTTC.

This clonotype was seen repeatedly, ten times or more. The chain is built from TRBV19 and TRBJ1-1, with D unclear. V dropped 10 bases and J dropped 0 bases, with 12 bases sitting between them. In germline, CDR1 is LNHDA, CDR2 SQIVND (reference sequence). The CDR3 runs to 13 residues. The CDR3 here is CATKAGMNTEAFF. In DNA, the CDR3 is TGTGCCACCAAGGCGGGGATGAACACTGAAGCTTTCTTT.

For this clonotype: A read error is possible here, since a much larger clone lies one base away. This CDR3 is CASSYCSGRGPSTDTQYF. The CDR3 DNA reads TGTGCCAGCAGTTACTGTAGCGGGAGGGGACCTAGCACAGATACGCAGTATTTT. The chain couples TRBV6-6 to TRBJ2-3; 11 bases align to TRBD2. This CDR3 is built from 18 residues. The germline CDR1 and CDR2 sequences are MNHNY and SVGAGI (reference sequence). V lost 1 base, J lost 0 bases, and 6 bases stayed unmatched.

Within the sample, this clonotype is medium-sized (0.01 to 0.1%). This rearrangement joins TRBV6-5 to TRBJ2-7; D is uncertain. The CDR3 is 12 amino acids. The ends were cut back, 4 bases at V and 2 bases at J, with 6 bases in the middle. Germline V gives CDR1 MNHEY, CDR2 SVGAGI. CDR3 loop: CASSSLTYEQYF. DNA of the CDR3: TGTGCCAGCAGTTCCCTGACCTACGAGCAGTACTTC.

This clonotype appeared many times. This sequence joins TRBV6-5 and TRBJ1-6, with a possible D match to TRBD1 (6 bases). The germline V and J ends were trimmed by 2 bases and 5 bases, with 10 bases remaining between them. The CDR3 runs 15 residues. From germline, CDR1 is MNHEY and CDR2 SVGAGI. CDR3 coding DNA: TGTGCCAGCAGTTACGGACAGCCTGATAATTCACCCCTCCACTTT. Its translation: CASSYGQPDNSPLHF.

The V and J genes are TRBV12-3 or TRBV12-4 and TRBJ1-1; 7 bases are a match to TRBD1. Trimming cost V 4 bases and J 1 base; bases outside gene matches: 9. The CDR3 sequence is 16 residues long. As DNA, the CDR3 is TGTGCCAGCAGTTCCGGTTCAGGGGGTACGAACACTGAAGCTTTCTTT. It codes for CASSSGSGGTNTEAFF.

Within the sample, this clonotype is medium-sized. This rearrangement joins TRBV11-1 to TRBJ2-1; 11 bases are a match to TRBD2. V was clipped by 3 bases and J by 8 bases; unmatched bases: 6. The CDR3 has 15 amino acids. The germline V gene has CDR1 SGHAT and CDR2 FQDESV (reference sequence). CDR3: CASSFIAGGPYEQFF. For the CDR3, the DNA is TGTGCCAGCAGCTTCATAGCGGGAGGGCCCTATGAGCAGTTCTTC.

J is TRBJ1-6 and V is TRBV27; D gene ambiguous. From germline, CDR1 is MNHEY and CDR2 SMNVEV (reference sequence). V lost 4 bases, J lost 0 bases, and 10 bases lay in between. The CDR3 runs to 16 residues. The CDR3 loop reads CASSYESASYNSPLHF. The CDR3 region has the DNA TGTGCCAGCAGTTACGAGTCCGCCTCCTATAATTCACCCCTCCACTTT.

The genes are TRBV4-1 and TRBJ2-2; D is undetermined. Germline-derived CDR1 and CDR2 are MGHRA and YSYEKL. V was pared by 1 base and J by 0 bases, with 6 bases between. This CDR3 comprises 15 residues. CDR3 nucleotide sequence: TGCGCCAGCAGCCAAGCCCAGACGAACACCGGGGAGCTGTTTTTT. It is translated as CASSQAQTNTGELFF.

This clonotype occurred many times. The V call is TRBV7-9, the J call TRBJ2-2; D unresolved. Trimming left V 5 bases short and J 7 bases short, with 8 bases between. This CDR3 contains 12 residues. Germline CDR1 reads SEHNR; CDR2 reads FQNEAQ (reference sequence). This chain's CDR3 is CASSRNYGELFF. In DNA form, the CDR3 reads TGTGCCAGCAGCCGAAACTACGGGGAGCTGTTTTTT.

On this clonotype: A much larger clone differs from this one at a single base, so this may be a read error. The rearrangement uses TRBV6-5 and TRBJ2-5, with 10 nucleotides matching TRBD2. CDR1 MNHEY and CDR2 SVGAGI come from the germline V gene. The CDR3 consists of 16 residues. CDR3 in amino acids: CASIYSKASGRETQYF. CDR3 nucleotide sequence: TGTGCCAGCATTTACTCAAAGGCTAGCGGGAGAGAGACCCAGTACTTC.

The J gene is TRBJ2-7, the V gene TRBV12-3 or TRBV12-4, with TRBD2 matching 7 bases. This CDR3 spans 15 amino acids. V was clipped by 11 bases and J by 6 bases; unmatched bases: 19. In DNA, the CDR3 is TGTGCCTCCGATCGGACTAGTGGGAGGGCCGGCGAGCAGTACTTC. Amino acids: CASDRTSGRAGEQYF.

This clonotype has just one count. An end of the junction differs from the germline gene, which may be a read error. The CDR3 loop is CASSSRRTASSYVQYF. The CDR3, as DNA: TGTGCCAGCAGTTCACGCCGGACAGCGAGCTCCTACGTGCAGTACTTC. The chain recombines TRBV27 with TRBJ2-7, with D possibly matching TRBD1 (6 bases). The CDR3 has 16 residues. The germline V gene encodes CDR1 MNHEY and CDR2 SMNVEV (reference sequence).

This chain joins TRBV20-1 and TRBJ2-7, with D unresolved. Germline lookup yields CDR1 DFQATT and CDR2 SNEGSKA (reference sequence). Between the trimmed V and J ends, which lost 6 bases and 4 bases, there was a span of 13 bases. The CDR3 spans 12 residues. CDR3 sequence: CSANPNAYEQYF. The DNA of the CDR3 is TGCAGTGCCAACCCTAACGCTTACGAGCAGTACTTC.

The V gene is TRBV28, the J gene TRBJ2-2, with 10 bases that match TRBD1. From germline, CDR1 is MDHEN and CDR2 SYDVKM. This CDR3 contains 15 residues. J gave up 6 bases and V 5 bases, and 6 bases lay outside the gene matches. The CDR3 here is CASSPPGTGAGELFF. CDR3 DNA sequence: TGTGCCAGCAGTCCCCCCGGGACAGGGGCCGGGGAGCTGTTTTTT.

This clonotype has only a few counts. The chain joins TRBV4-2 to TRBJ2-7, with D uncertain. Trimming pared 1 base from V and 2 bases from J, leaving 0 bases between. Germline-derived CDR1 and CDR2 are LGHNA and YNFKEQ. CDR3 length: 11 amino acids. DNA of the CDR3: TGTGCCAGCAGCCAAGCCTACGAGCAGTACTTC. This gives the protein CASSQAYEQYF.

This clonotype showed up just a few times. V usage is TRBV6-4 and J usage is TRBJ1-6; 8 bases are shared with TRBD1. J gave up 3 bases and V 10 bases, and 14 bases lay outside the gene matches. Germline CDR1 reads MRHNA; CDR2 reads SNTAGT. The CDR3 has 17 residues. The CDR3 DNA sequence: TGTGCCAACCCCGGGACAGGCGAACCCTTCTATAATTCACCCCTCCACTTT. Translated, it gives CANPGTGEPFYNSPLHF.

There are many counts of this clonotype. The genes are TRBV27 and TRBJ1-2, with unresolved D. The CDR3 is made up of 12 amino acids. CDR1 MNHEY and CDR2 SMNVEV come from the germline V gene (reference sequence). The ends were cut back, 6 bases at V and 9 bases at J, with 14 bases in the middle. The CDR3 DNA follows: TGTGCCAGCAGGAATAGCAGATATAGCTACACCTTC. It codes for CASRNSRYSYTF.

In its sample, this clonotype is medium-sized (0.01 to 0.1%). The chain carries TRBV30 and TRBJ2-2, with D tentatively TRBD2 (5 bases). Trimming took off 7 bases at V and 6 bases at J, with 12 bases between the two ends. The CDR3 is 12 residues long. Germline V CDR1 and CDR2: GTSNPN, SVGIG (reference sequence). CDR3 loop: CASVRGPGELFF. The CDR3 region has the DNA TGTGCCTCCGTACGGGGTCCCGGGGAGCTGTTTTTT.

This clonotype is labeled as medium-sized. This chain connects TRBV19 to TRBJ2-2; D is ambiguous. The CDR3 extends over 16 amino acids. V was cut by 0 bases and J by 7 bases, with 15 bases left in between. Looked up from germline, CDR1 is LNHDA and CDR2 is SQIVND (reference sequence). CDR3 sequence reads: CASSIERRSSGGELFF. The CDR3 DNA follows: TGTGCCAGTAGTATAGAGCGCCGATCGTCAGGCGGGGAGCTGTTTTTT.